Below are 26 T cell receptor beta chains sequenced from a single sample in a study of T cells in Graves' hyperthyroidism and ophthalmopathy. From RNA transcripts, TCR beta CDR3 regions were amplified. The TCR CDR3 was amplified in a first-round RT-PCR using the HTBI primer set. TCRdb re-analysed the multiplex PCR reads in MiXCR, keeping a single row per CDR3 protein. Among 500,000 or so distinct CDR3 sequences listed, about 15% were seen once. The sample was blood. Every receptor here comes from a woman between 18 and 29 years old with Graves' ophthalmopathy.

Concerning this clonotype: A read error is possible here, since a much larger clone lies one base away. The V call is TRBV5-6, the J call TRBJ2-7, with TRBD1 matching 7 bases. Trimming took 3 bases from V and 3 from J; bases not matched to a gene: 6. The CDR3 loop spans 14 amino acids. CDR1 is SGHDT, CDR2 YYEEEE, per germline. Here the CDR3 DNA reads TGTGCCAGCAGCTCCTGGGACAGAGACTACGAGCAGTACTTC. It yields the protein CASSSWDRDYEQYF. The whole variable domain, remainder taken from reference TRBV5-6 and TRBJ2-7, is DAGVTQSPTHLIKTRGQQVTLRCSPKSGHDTVSWYQQALGQGPQFIFQYYEEEERQRGNFPDRFSGHQFPNYSSELNVNALLLGDSALYLCASSSWDRDYEQYFGPGTRLTVT.

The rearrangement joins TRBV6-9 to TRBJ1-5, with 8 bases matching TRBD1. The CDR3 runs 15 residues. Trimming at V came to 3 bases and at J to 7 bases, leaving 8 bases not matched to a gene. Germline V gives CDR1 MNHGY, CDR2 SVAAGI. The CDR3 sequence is CASSYYGTGVQPQHF. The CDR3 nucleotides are TGTGCCAGCAGTTACTATGGGACAGGAGTACAGCCCCAGCATTTT.

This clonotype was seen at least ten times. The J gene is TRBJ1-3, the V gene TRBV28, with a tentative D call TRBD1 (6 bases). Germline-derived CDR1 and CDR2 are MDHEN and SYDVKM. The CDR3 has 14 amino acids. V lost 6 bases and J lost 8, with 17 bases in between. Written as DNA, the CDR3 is TGTGCCAGCAGGCCACAGGGCACGGCGGACACCATATATTTT. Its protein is CASRPQGTADTIYF.

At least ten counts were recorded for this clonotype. The CDR3 DNA is TGTGCCACCACAGACCTGACGGGGTCCTACGAGCAGTACTTC. It encodes CATTDLTGSYEQYF. The chain uses TRBV6-2 or TRBV6-3 and TRBJ2-7; D possibly corresponds to TRBD2 (5 bases). The ends were cut back, 10 bases at V and 1 base at J, with 17 bases in the middle. From germline, CDR1 is MNHEY and CDR2 SVGEGT. The CDR3 covers 14 residues.

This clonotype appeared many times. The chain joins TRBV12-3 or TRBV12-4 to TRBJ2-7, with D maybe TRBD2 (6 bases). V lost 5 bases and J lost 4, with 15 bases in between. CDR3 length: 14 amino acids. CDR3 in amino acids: CASSLGSGEYEQYF. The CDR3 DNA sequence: TGTGCCAGCAGTCTTGGGTCGGGGGAGTACGAGCAGTACTTC.

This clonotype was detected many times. The CDR3 loop reads CASSLWPPLHF. In DNA form, the CDR3 reads TGTGCCAGCAGCTTATGGCCACCCCTCCACTTT. The genes are TRBV7-2 and TRBJ1-6, with D unclear. In germline, CDR1 is SGHTA, CDR2 FQGNSA. The CDR3 extends over 11 amino acids. V dropped 2 bases and J dropped 11 bases, with 4 bases sitting between them.

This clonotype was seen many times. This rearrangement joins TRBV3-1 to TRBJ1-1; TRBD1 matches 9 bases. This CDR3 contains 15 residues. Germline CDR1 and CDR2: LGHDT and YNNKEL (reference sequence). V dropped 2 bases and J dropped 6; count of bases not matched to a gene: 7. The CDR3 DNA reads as TGTGCCAGCAGCCAAACAACAGGGGGCTGGGCTGAAGCTTTCTTT. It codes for CASSQTTGGWAEAFF.

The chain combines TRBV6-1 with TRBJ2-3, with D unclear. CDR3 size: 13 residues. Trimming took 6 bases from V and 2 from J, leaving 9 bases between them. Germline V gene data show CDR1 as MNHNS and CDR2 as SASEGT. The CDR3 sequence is CASRGPYTDTQYF. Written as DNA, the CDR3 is TGTGCCAGCAGAGGACCATACACAGATACGCAGTATTTT.

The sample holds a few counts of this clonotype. The CDR3 is CASSPVTGTNEKLFF. Written as DNA, the CDR3 is TGCGCCAGCAGCCCAGTGACAGGGACTAATGAAAAACTGTTTTTT. The gene calls are TRBV5-1 and TRBJ1-4; 7 nucleotides agree with TRBD1. The V segment lost 4 bases and the J segment 2 bases; nucleotides outside the gene matches: 5. The CDR3 is 15 residues long. The germline gives CDR1 SGHRS, CDR2 YFSETQ. The full variable domain, with the rest looked up from reference TRBV5-1 and TRBJ1-4, is KAGVTQTPRYLIKTRGQQVTLSCSPISGHRSVSWYQQTPGQGLQFLFEYFSETQRNKGNFPGRFSGRQFSNSRSEMNVSTLELGDSALYLCASSPVTGTNEKLFFGSGTQLSVL.

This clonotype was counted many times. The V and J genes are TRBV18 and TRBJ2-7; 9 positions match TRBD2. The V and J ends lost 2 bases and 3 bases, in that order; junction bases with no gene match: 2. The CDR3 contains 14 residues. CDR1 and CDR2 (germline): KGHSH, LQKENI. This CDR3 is CASSPTREGYEQYF. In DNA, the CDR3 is TGTGCCAGCTCACCAACGCGGGAGGGCTACGAGCAGTACTTC.

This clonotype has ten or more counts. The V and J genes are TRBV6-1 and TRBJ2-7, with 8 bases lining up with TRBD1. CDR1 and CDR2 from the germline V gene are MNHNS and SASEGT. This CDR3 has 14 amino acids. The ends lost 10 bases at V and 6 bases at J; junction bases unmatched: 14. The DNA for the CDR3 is TGTGCCATCATCGGTGGGGACAGGTTCCTCGAGCAGTACTTC. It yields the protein CAIIGGDRFLEQYF.

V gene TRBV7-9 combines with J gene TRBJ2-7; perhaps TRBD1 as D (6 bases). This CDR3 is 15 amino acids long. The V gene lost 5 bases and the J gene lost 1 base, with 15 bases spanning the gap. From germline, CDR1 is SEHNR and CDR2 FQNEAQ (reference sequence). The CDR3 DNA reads TGTGCCAGCAGCCCCCCGACAGGACGTTCCTACGAGCAGTACTTC. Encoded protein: CASSPPTGRSYEQYF.

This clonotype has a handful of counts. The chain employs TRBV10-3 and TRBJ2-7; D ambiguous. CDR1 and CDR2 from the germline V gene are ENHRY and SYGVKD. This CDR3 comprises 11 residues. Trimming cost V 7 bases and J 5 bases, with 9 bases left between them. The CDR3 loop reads CAITQDDEQYF. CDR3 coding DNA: TGTGCCATCACCCAGGATGACGAGCAGTACTTC.

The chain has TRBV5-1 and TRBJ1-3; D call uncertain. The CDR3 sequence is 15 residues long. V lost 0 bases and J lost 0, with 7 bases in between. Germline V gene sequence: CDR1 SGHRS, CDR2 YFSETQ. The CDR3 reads CASSLDRTSGNTIYF. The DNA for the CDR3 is TGCGCCAGCAGCTTGGACAGAACCTCTGGAAACACCATATATTTT.

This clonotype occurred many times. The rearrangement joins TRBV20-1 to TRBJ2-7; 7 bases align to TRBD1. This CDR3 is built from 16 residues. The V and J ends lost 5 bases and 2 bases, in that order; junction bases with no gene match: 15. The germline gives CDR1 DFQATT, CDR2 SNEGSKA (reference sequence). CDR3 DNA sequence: TGCAGTGCTCCGCCCCCTGACAGGGAGCCTACCTACGAGCAGTACTTC. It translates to CSAPPPDREPTYEQYF.

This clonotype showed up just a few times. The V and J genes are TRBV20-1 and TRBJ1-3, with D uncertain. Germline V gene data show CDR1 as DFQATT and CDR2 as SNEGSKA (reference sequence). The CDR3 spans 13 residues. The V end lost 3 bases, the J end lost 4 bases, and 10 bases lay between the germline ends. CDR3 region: CSARGPRGNTIYF. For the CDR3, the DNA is TGCAGTGCTAGGGGTCCCAGGGGAAACACCATATATTTT.

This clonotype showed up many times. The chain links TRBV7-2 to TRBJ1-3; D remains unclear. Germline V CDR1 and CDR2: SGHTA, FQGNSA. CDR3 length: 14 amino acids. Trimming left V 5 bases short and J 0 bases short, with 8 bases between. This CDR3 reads CASSPTPSGNTIYF. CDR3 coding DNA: TGTGCCAGCAGCCCCACCCCCTCTGGAAACACCATATATTTT.

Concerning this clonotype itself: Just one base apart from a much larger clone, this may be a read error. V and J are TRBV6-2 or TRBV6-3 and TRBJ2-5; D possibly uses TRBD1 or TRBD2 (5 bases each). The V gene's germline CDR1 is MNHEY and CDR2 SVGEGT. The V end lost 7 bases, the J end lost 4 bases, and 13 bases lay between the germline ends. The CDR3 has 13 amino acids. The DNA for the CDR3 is TGTGCCAGCAATCCCGTGGGACCAGAGACCCAGTACTTC. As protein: CASNPVGPETQYF.

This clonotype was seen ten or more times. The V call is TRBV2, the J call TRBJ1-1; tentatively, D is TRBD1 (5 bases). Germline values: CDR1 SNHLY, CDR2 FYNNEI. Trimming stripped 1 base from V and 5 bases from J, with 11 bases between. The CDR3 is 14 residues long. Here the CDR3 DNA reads TGTGCCAGCAGTGAAGATGGAGGGGCGACTGAAGCTTTCTTT. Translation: CASSEDGGATEAFF.

This CDR3 reads CAWSVREGGELFF. The DNA of the CDR3 is TGTGCCTGGAGTGTACGGGAGGGCGGGGAGCTGTTTTTT. The chain is built from TRBV30 and TRBJ2-2, with 8 bases matching TRBD2. Germline V gene sequence: CDR1 GTSNPN, CDR2 SVGIG (reference sequence). CDR3 length: 13 residues. The V segment lost 0 bases and the J segment 7 bases; nucleotides outside the gene matches: 1.

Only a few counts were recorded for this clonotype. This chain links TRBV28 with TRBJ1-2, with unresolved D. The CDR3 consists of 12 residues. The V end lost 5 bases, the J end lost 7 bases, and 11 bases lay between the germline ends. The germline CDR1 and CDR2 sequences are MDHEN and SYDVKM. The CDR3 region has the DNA TGTGCCAGCAGTCCTCACGGTCCTGGCTACACCTTC. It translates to CASSPHGPGYTF.

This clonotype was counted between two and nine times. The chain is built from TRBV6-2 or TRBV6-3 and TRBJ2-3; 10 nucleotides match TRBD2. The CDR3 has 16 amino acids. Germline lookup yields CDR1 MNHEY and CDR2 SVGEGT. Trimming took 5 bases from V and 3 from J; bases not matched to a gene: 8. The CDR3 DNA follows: TGTGCCAGCAGTCCATTAGCGGGAGGAACGACAGATACGCAGTATTTT. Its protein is CASSPLAGGTTDTQYF.

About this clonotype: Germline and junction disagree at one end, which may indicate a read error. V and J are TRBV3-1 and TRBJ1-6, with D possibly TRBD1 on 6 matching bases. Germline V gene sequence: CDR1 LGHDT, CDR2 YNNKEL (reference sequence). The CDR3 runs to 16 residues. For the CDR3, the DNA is TGTGCCAGCGGCCAAGCACAGGGAGGGTATAATTCACCCCTCCACTTT. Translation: CASGQAQGGYNSPLHF.

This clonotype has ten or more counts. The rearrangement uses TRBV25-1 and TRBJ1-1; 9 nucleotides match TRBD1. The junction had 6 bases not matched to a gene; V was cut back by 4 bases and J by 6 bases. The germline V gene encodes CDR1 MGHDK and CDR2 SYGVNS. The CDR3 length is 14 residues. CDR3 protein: CASSAPQGASEAFF. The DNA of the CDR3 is TGTGCCAGCAGTGCCCCACAGGGGGCATCTGAAGCTTTCTTT.

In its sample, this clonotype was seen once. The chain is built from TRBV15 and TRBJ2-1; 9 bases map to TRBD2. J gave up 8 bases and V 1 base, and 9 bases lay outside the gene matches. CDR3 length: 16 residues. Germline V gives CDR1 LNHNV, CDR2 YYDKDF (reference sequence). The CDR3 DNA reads TGTGCCACCAGCAGAGCGGCGGGAGGGGTTCGTGATGAGCAGTTCTTC. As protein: CATSRAAGGVRDEQFF.

The CDR3 DNA is TGTGCCAGTAGTATCACTGGTGCCAAAAACATTCAGTACTTC. Encoded protein: CASSITGAKNIQYF. The chain carries TRBV19 and TRBJ2-4; D ambiguous. Germline V CDR1 and CDR2: LNHDA, SQIVND (reference sequence). CDR3 size: 14 residues. Trimming removed 3 bases from V and 1 base from J, with 7 bases in between.